The 25 T cell receptor beta chains presented below share a single source sample, sequenced in a study of blood T cell repertoires in COVID-19. Produced via immunoSEQ multiplex PCR; TCRdb's table is partial and in-frame only. The sample carries 250,000 to 350,000 clones, around 85% recorded once. Material for sequencing was peripheral blood. These receptors all come from a human donor with COVID-19, enrolled during active disease. The donor label of this sample is uncertain.

This chain uses TRBV24-1 with TRBJ2-5; TRBD1 aligns across 12 bases. The CDR3 extends over 16 amino acids. In germline, CDR1 is KGHDR, CDR2 SFDVKD. The V segment lost 4 bases and the J segment 5 bases; nucleotides outside the gene matches: 7. The CDR3 protein is CATSDPGQGASETQYF. The DNA of the CDR3 is TGTGCCACCAGTGACCCGGGACAGGGGGCCTCGGAGACCCAGTACTTC.

The rearrangement joins TRBV7-9 to TRBJ1-1; D remains ambiguous. The length of the CDR3 is 13 residues. Per germline, CDR1 SEHNR and CDR2 FQNEAQ (reference sequence). V lost 4 bases, J lost 4 bases, and 10 bases lay in between. CDR3 sequence (DNA): TGTGCCAGCAGCTCCACGCGGGGCACTGAAGCTTTCTTT. Amino acids: CASSSTRGTEAFF. Full variable domain (rest looked up from reference TRBV7-9 and TRBJ1-1): DTGVSQNPRHKITKRGQNVTFRCDPISEHNRLYWYRQTLGQGPEFLTYFQNEAQLEKSRLLSDRFSAERPKGSFSTLEIQRTEQGDSAMYLCASSSTRGTEAFFGQGTRLTVV.

The chain joins TRBV5-4 to TRBJ1-2; 9 bases are shared with TRBD1. J lost 7 bases, V lost 2 bases, and 9 bases had no gene match. CDR1 SGHNT and CDR2 YYREEE come from the germline V gene (reference sequence). The CDR3 totals 15 residues. The DNA of the CDR3 is TGTGCCAGCAGCTTAAGGGACAGGGATTCGGGTGGCTACACCTTC. It encodes CASSLRDRDSGGYTF.

There are a few counts of this clone. Additional DNA sequences in this sample encode the identical CDR3. J is TRBJ1-5 and V is TRBV9; D call uncertain. Germline V gives CDR1 SGDLS, CDR2 YYNGEE. Trimming took off 0 bases at V and 7 bases at J, with 8 bases between the two ends. The CDR3 has 13 amino acids. CDR3 DNA sequence: TGTGCCAGCAGCGTAGAGACGGGGCAGCCCCAGCATTTT. As protein: CASSVETGQPQHF.

There are a few counts of this clone. The CDR3 nucleotides are TGTGCCAGCAGCGCGGACAGGGGGGCGATCCAGCCCCAGCATTTT. Its protein is CASSADRGAIQPQHF. The rearrangement links TRBV7-8 to TRBJ1-5; 10 bases are a match to TRBD1. Germline assignment: CDR1 SGHVS and CDR2 FQNEAQ. The CDR3 sequence is 15 residues long. V lost 5 bases to trimming and J lost 7 bases; unmatched junction nucleotides: 8.

V is TRBV28 and J is TRBJ1-1; D may be TRBD1 (6 bases). Germline CDR1 MDHEN, CDR2 SYDVKM. CDR3 length equals 13 residues. V lost 2 bases and J lost 10, with 14 bases in between. The CDR3 DNA reads TGTGCCAGCAGTTTAATATCAGGGGCCGGAGCTTTCTTT. Translating gives CASSLISGAGAFF.

The table lists this clone with a count of one. V gene TRBV5-4 combines with J gene TRBJ1-5; 8 nucleotides match TRBD1. The trim removed 2 bases at V and 3 bases at J, leaving 4 bases unmatched. The CDR3 length is 15 residues. CDR1 and CDR2 from the germline V gene are SGHNT and YYREEE (reference sequence). In DNA, the CDR3 is TGTGCCAGCAGCTTAGACAGGGGAGTCAATCAGCCCCAGCATTTT. It is translated as CASSLDRGVNQPQHF.

V usage is TRBV19 and J usage is TRBJ2-3, with a tentative D call TRBD2 (6 bases). Trimming cost V 0 bases and J 4 bases, with 8 bases left between them. CDR3 length equals 14 residues. Germline CDR1 reads LNHDA; CDR2 reads SQIVND (reference sequence). CDR3 region: CASSIETRSDTQYF. The CDR3 DNA is TGTGCCAGTAGTATAGAGACTAGATCAGATACGCAGTATTTT.

This chain joins TRBV14 and TRBJ2-3, with no clear D. Trimming took off 1 base at V and 0 bases at J, with 8 bases between the two ends. CDR3 length: 15 residues. CDR1 SGHDN and CDR2 FVKESK come from the germline V gene. The CDR3 DNA follows: TGTGCCAGCAGCCAAGGGCGGCTTAGCACAGATACGCAGTATTTT. This translates into CASSQGRLSTDTQYF.

The V gene is TRBV30, the J gene TRBJ1-5; the D is unclear. Looked up from germline, CDR1 is GTSNPN and CDR2 is SVGIG (reference sequence). The CDR3 covers 14 residues. The V end was cut by 0 bases, the J end by 4 bases, with 10 bases between. This CDR3 is CAWSVLSHNQPQHF. The CDR3 DNA follows: TGTGCCTGGAGTGTACTAAGCCATAATCAGCCCCAGCATTTT.

The V and J genes are TRBV3-1 (or the pseudogene TRBV3-2) and TRBJ2-5, with D tentatively TRBD2 (5 bases). Germline lookup yields CDR1 LGHDT and CDR2 YNNKEL (reference sequence). V was trimmed by 2 bases and J by 1 base, leaving 14 bases between them. This CDR3 contains 16 residues. CDR3 protein: CASSQKIRGIQETQYF. The CDR3 DNA reads as TGTGCCAGCAGCCAAAAAATCCGGGGTATCCAAGAGACCCAGTACTTC.

The V and J genes are TRBV7-2 and TRBJ1-1; D remains ambiguous. Germline V gene lookup returns CDR1 SGHTA and CDR2 FQGNSA. The V and J ends lost 8 bases and 1 base respectively, with 8 bases between them. CDR3 length: 12 amino acids. Here the CDR3 reads CASALRNTEAFF. The CDR3 DNA reads as TGTGCCAGCGCCCTGAGGAACACTGAAGCTTTCTTT.

This clone was recorded only once. The chain carries TRBV7-2 and TRBJ2-2, with a tentative D call TRBD1 (6 bases). The CDR3 runs to 15 residues. With 4 bases removed from V and 3 bases from J, the gap between germline ends came to 12 bases. In germline, CDR1 is SGHTA, CDR2 FQGNSA. CDR3 sequence: CASSWSGADTGELFF. The CDR3 nucleotides read TGTGCCAGCAGCTGGTCAGGGGCGGACACCGGGGAGCTGTTTTTT.

This chain joins TRBV6-2 or TRBV6-3 and TRBJ2-7, with D uncertain. The V gene lost 2 bases and the J gene lost 3 bases, with 5 bases spanning the gap. CDR1 and CDR2 (germline): MNHEY, SVGEGT. The CDR3 sequence is 12 residues long. The CDR3 DNA reads TGTGCCAGCAGTTACGTTAACTACGAGCAGTACTTC. Protein: CASSYVNYEQYF.

The J gene is TRBJ1-3, the V gene TRBV5-1, with a tentative D call TRBD1 (6 bases). V lost 4 bases and J 0 bases, leaving 17 bases between the germline ends. From germline, CDR1 is SGHRS and CDR2 YFSETQ. The CDR3 loop spans 17 amino acids. The chain's CDR3 is CASSPTGQPVSGNTIYF. CDR3 nucleotides: TGCGCCAGCAGCCCGACCGGACAGCCCGTCTCTGGAAACACCATATATTTT. Full variable domain (rest looked up from reference TRBV5-1 and TRBJ1-3): KAGVTQTPRYLIKTRGQQVTLSCSPISGHRSVSWYQQTPGQGLQFLFEYFSETQRNKGNFPGRFSGRQFSNSRSEMNVSTLELGDSALYLCASSPTGQPVSGNTIYFGEGSWLTVV.

The chain carries TRBV27 and TRBJ1-5; D unclear. This CDR3 has 16 amino acids. In germline, CDR1 is MNHEY, CDR2 SMNVEV (reference sequence). Trimming stripped 6 bases from V and 2 bases from J, with 17 bases between. The CDR3: CASRPKLFQGNQPQHF. The CDR3 coding sequence is TGTGCCAGCAGGCCTAAACTGTTCCAAGGCAATCAGCCCCAGCATTTT.

This chain joins TRBV19 and TRBJ2-5, with 13 bases identical to TRBD2. V lost 3 bases to trimming and J lost 3 bases; unmatched junction nucleotides: 10. This CDR3 region has 18 residues. Per the germline V gene, CDR1 is LNHDA and CDR2 is SQIVND (reference sequence). The CDR3 loop is CASSMYEGLAGLEETQYF. As DNA, the CDR3 is TGTGCCAGTAGTATGTACGAGGGACTAGCGGGATTGGAAGAGACCCAGTACTTC.

As DNA, the CDR3 is TGTGCCAGCAGTCGCAGGTCTAGCACCTATACCGCTAGCACAGATACGCAGTATTTT. It codes for CASSRRSSTYTASTDTQYF. This chain uses TRBV27 with TRBJ2-3; D might be TRBD2 (5 bases). The V and J ends lost 5 bases and 0 bases respectively, with 24 bases between them. CDR3 size: 19 residues. In germline, CDR1 is MNHEY, CDR2 SMNVEV (reference sequence).

The chain uses TRBV18 and TRBJ2-1; 8 bases are a match to TRBD2. The CDR3 has 16 residues. CDR1 KGHSH and CDR2 LQKENI come from the germline V gene. The V gene end was trimmed by 6 bases and the J gene end by 5 bases; junction bases not matched to a gene: 12. The CDR3: CASSTRNSGNHNEQFF. CDR3 in DNA: TGTGCCAGCTCTACCAGGAATAGCGGGAATCACAATGAGCAGTTCTTC. The complete variable domain, with remaining parts taken from reference TRBV18 and TRBJ2-1, reads NAGVMQNPRHLVRRRGQEARLRCSPMKGHSHVYWYRQLPEEGLKFMVYLQKENIIDESGMPKERFSAEFPKEGPSILRIQQVVRGDSAAYFCASSTRNSGNHNEQFFGPGTRLTVL.

The chain couples TRBV4-3 to TRBJ1-6, with a tentative D call TRBD1 (6 bases). Trimming left V 0 bases short and J 5 bases short, with 14 bases between. The CDR3 loop spans 17 amino acids. CDR1 and CDR2 (germline): LGHNA, YSLEER. The CDR3 reads CASSQEWQGFDNSPLHF. The DNA for the CDR3 is TGCGCCAGCAGCCAAGAATGGCAGGGGTTCGATAATTCACCCCTCCACTTT.

The rearrangement joins TRBV18 to TRBJ2-3; 8 bases map to TRBD2. J gave up 5 bases and V 3 bases, and 4 bases lay outside the gene matches. The CDR3 length is 14 residues. Germline CDR1 is KGHSH and CDR2 is LQKENI. The CDR3 sequence is CASSPSGRGDTQYF. As DNA, the CDR3 is TGTGCCAGCTCACCGAGCGGGAGAGGAGATACGCAGTATTTT.

In this sample, this clone turned up a few times. This rearrangement joins TRBV23-1 to TRBJ2-7, with a weak D call TRBD2 (5 bases). TRBV23-1 is an ORF, with its function uncertain. This CDR3 spans 16 amino acids. Trimming took off 3 bases at V and 3 bases at J, with 18 bases between the two ends. The DNA of the CDR3 is TGCGCCAGCAGTCATCCGGTGAGGGAGTCAGTCTACGAGCAGTACTTC. This translates into CASSHPVRESVYEQYF.

The chain has TRBV7-2 and TRBJ1-1; 7 positions match TRBD1. Germline V CDR1 and CDR2: SGHTA, FQGNSA. V shed 1 base, J shed 1 base, and the junction held 9 bases outside the gene matches. CDR3 length: 17 amino acids. For the CDR3, the DNA is TGTGCCAGCAGCTTAGGGCCCCTAACAGGGGAGAACACTGAAGCTTTCTTT. Translation gives CASSLGPLTGENTEAFF. The variable domain in full, completed from reference TRBV7-2 and TRBJ1-1, reads GAGVSQSPSNKVTEKGKDVELRCDPISGHTALYWYRQSLGQGLEFLIYFQGNSAPDKSGLPSDRFSAERTGGSVSTLTIQRTQQEDSAVYLCASSLGPLTGENTEAFFGQGTRLTVV.

V usage is TRBV12-5 and J usage is TRBJ1-5; possibly TRBD1 for D (5 bases). Germline V gene lookup returns CDR1 LGHNT and CDR2 FRNRAP. The ends were cut back, 6 bases at V and 4 bases at J, with 13 bases in the middle. The CDR3 is 14 residues long. CDR3 nucleotides: TGTGCTAGTGGCTCGGGACTCATGAATCAGCCCCAGCATTTT. This translates into CASGSGLMNQPQHF.

The chain uses TRBV28 and TRBJ1-5; D uncertain. The germline V gene has CDR1 MDHEN and CDR2 SYDVKM. The CDR3 is 11 residues long. Trimming took 4 bases from V and 9 from J, leaving 7 bases between them. CDR3 residues: CASSSLLPQHF. The CDR3 DNA is TGTGCCAGCAGTTCCCTATTGCCCCAGCATTTT.